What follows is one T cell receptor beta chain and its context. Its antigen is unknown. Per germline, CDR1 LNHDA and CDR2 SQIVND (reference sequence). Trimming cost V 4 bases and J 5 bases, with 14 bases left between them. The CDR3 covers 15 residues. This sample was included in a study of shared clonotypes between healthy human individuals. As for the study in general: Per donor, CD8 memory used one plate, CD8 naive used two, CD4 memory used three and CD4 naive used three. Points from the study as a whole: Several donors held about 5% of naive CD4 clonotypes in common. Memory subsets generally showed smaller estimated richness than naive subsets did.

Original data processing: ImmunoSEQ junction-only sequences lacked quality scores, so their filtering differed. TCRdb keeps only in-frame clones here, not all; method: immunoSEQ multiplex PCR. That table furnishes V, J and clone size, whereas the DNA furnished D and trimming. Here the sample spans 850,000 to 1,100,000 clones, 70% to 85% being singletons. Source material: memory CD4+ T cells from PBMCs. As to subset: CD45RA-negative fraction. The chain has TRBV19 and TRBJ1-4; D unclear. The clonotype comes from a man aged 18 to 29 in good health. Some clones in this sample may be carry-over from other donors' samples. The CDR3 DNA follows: TGTGCCAGTAGTAGTGGAGGCGCACCGAATGAAAAACTGTTTTTT. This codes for CASSSGGAPNEKLFF.